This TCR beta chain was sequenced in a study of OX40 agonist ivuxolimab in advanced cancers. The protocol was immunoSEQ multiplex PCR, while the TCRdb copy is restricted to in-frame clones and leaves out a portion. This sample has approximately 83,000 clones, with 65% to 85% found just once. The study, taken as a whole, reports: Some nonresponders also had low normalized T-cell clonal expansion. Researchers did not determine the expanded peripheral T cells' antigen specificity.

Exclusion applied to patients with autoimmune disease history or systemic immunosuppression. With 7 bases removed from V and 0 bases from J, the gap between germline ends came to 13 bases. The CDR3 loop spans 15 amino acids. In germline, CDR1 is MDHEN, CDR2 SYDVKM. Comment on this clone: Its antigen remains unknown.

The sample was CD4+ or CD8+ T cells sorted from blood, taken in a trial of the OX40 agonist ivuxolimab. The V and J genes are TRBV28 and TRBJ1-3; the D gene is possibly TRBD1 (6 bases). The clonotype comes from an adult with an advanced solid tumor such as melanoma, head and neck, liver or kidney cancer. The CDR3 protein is CASTGGAYSGNTIYF. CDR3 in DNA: TGTGCCAGCACTGGGGGCGCTTACTCTGGAAACACCATATATTTT.